A single sample is the source of the 30 T cell receptor beta chains below, sequenced in a study of OX40 agonist ivuxolimab in advanced cancers. Sequencing was performed with immunoSEQ multiplex PCR; in TCRdb, only in-frame clones are kept and a portion is missing. Altogether roughly 89,000 clones are present, approximately 91% being singletons, with the ten largest covering around 0.34%. Sequenced here: CD4+ or CD8+ T cells sorted from blood, sampled in a trial of the OX40 agonist ivuxolimab. The receptors originated from an adult with an advanced solid tumor such as melanoma, head and neck, liver or kidney cancer.

The J gene is TRBJ2-7, the V gene TRBV29-1; TRBD2 matches 11 bases. Germline assignment: CDR1 SQVTM and CDR2 ANQGSEA. V was clipped by 4 bases and J by 3 bases; unmatched bases: 8. The CDR3 covers 15 residues. The CDR3 sequence: CSVGVSSGRIYEQYF. The CDR3 nucleotides are TGCAGCGTTGGAGTCTCTAGCGGGAGGATCTACGAGCAGTACTTC.

V usage is TRBV7-3 and J usage is TRBJ2-3, with a tentative D call TRBD2 (5 bases). This CDR3 comprises 16 residues. Germline CDR1 and CDR2: SGHTA and FQGTGA. The germline V and J ends were trimmed by 2 bases and 2 bases, with 14 bases remaining between them. Here the CDR3 DNA reads TGTGCCAGCAGCTTATACAGTCCGGGATCCACAGATACGCAGTATTTT. Its protein is CASSLYSPGSTDTQYF.

J is TRBJ2-3 and V is TRBV11-3, with TRBD2 as a possible D gene (6 bases). Germline V gene data show CDR1 as SGHNT and CDR2 as YENEEA. CDR3 length: 15 residues. Trimming pared 4 bases from V and 2 bases from J, leaving 13 bases between. The DNA of the CDR3 is TGTGCCAGCAGCTCAGGACTACGCACCACAGATACGCAGTATTTT. Protein product: CASSSGLRTTDTQYF.

The chain uses TRBV28 and TRBJ1-5; D uncertain. The germline V and J ends were trimmed by 4 bases and 0 bases, with 13 bases remaining between them. This CDR3 has 16 residues. Germline CDR1 reads MDHEN; CDR2 reads SYDVKM. The CDR3 DNA reads as TGTGCCAGCAGTTATAATCGGGGATATAGCAATCAGCCCCAGCATTTT. It yields the protein CASSYNRGYSNQPQHF.

The V gene is TRBV11-2, the J gene TRBJ2-7; TRBD2 matches at 7 bases. Per germline, CDR1 SGHAT and CDR2 FQNNGV. The CDR3 loop spans 16 amino acids. V lost 5 bases to trimming and J lost 1 base; unmatched junction nucleotides: 11. The DNA for the CDR3 is TGTGCCAGCAGCCTATCCTCTAGCGGAGGATCCTACGAGCAGTACTTC. Protein sequence: CASSLSSSGGSYEQYF. Together with reference TRBV11-2 and TRBJ2-7, the CDR3 gives the full variable domain: EAGVAQSPRYKIIEKRQSVAFWCNPISGHATLYWYQQILGQGPKLLIQFQNNGVVDDSQLPKDRFSAERLKGVDSTLKIQPAKLEDSAVYLCASSLSSSGGSYEQYFGPGTRLTVT.

The genes are TRBV19 and TRBJ2-5; TRBD2 agrees at 8 bases. The J segment lost 2 bases and the V segment lost 8 bases, leaving 13 bases of the junction unmatched. The CDR3 is 16 amino acids. Germline lookup yields CDR1 LNHDA and CDR2 SQIVND (reference sequence). CDR3 DNA sequence: TGTGCCAGTGGGATGAATAGCGGGGTAAATCAAGAGACCCAGTACTTC. This gives the protein CASGMNSGVNQETQYF.

The CDR3, as DNA: TGTGCCAGCAGCCATGGGGGACAGATGGATTATGGCTACACCTTC. This translates into CASSHGGQMDYGYTF. The chain has TRBV5-4 and TRBJ1-2, with 7 bases matching TRBD1. V lost 4 bases and J lost 5; bases outside the gene matches: 11. Germline CDR1 SGHNT, CDR2 YYREEE (reference sequence). This CDR3 is 15 amino acids long.

V usage is TRBV7-8 and J usage is TRBJ2-1; D not certain. The CDR3 totals 12 residues. Germline V gene lookup returns CDR1 SGHVS and CDR2 FQNEAQ. Between the trimmed V and J ends, which lost 1 base and 10 bases, there was a span of 8 bases. CDR3 coding DNA: TGTGCCAGCAGCTTAGGCGTGCGCGAGCAGTTCTTC. Residues: CASSLGVREQFF.

The genes are TRBV6-5 and TRBJ2-7; 9 bases line up with TRBD1. The junction had 10 bases not matched to a gene; V was cut back by 6 bases and J by 4 bases. This CDR3 is built from 15 residues. Germline lookup yields CDR1 MNHEY and CDR2 SVGAGI. In DNA, the CDR3 is TGTGCCAGCAGCCCATCGCCGGGACAGGGTTACGAGCAGTACTTC. Protein: CASSPSPGQGYEQYF.

V and J are TRBV11-3 and TRBJ2-1; no firm D call. This CDR3 region has 15 residues. Trimming pared 0 bases from V and 4 bases from J, leaving 10 bases between. Germline assignment: CDR1 SGHNT and CDR2 YENEEA. The chain's CDR3 is CASSLEADTYNEQFF. The CDR3 nucleotides are TGTGCCAGCAGCTTAGAAGCAGATACTTACAATGAGCAGTTCTTC.

The chain employs TRBV5-4 and TRBJ2-1; 14 nucleotides agree with TRBD2. The J segment lost 9 bases and the V segment lost 4 bases, leaving 9 bases of the junction unmatched. There are 16 residues in the CDR3. From germline, CDR1 is SGHNT and CDR2 YYREEE (reference sequence). In DNA form, the CDR3 reads TGTGCCAGCAGCCCAAGACTAGCGGGAGGGTCGGGTGAGCAGTTCTTC. Its translation: CASSPRLAGGSGEQFF.

V is TRBV28 and J is TRBJ2-7; D may be TRBD1 or TRBD2 (5 bases each). Germline CDR1 is MDHEN and CDR2 is SYDVKM. This CDR3 contains 15 residues. V lost 6 bases and J 2 bases, leaving 17 bases between the germline ends. The CDR3 protein is CASRVAGPGTYEQYF. Here the CDR3 DNA reads TGTGCCAGCAGGGTGGCAGGGCCCGGGACCTACGAGCAGTACTTC.

J is TRBJ2-1 and V is TRBV27; possibly TRBD1 for D (6 bases). CDR1 and CDR2 (germline): MNHEY, SMNVEV (reference sequence). The CDR3 contains 14 residues. V lost 8 bases to trimming and J lost 5 bases, with 16 bases between them. CDR3 sequence (DNA): TGTGCCAGCCAAGGGACAAGGTTGAACAATGAGCAGTTCTTC. Translating it yields CASQGTRLNNEQFF.

V gene TRBV11-2 combines with J gene TRBJ2-5; no clear D gene. The V and J ends lost 7 bases and 1 base respectively, with 10 bases between them. Germline CDR1 is SGHAT and CDR2 is FQNNGV. The CDR3 contains 13 residues. The CDR3 reads CASKVTSQETQYF. CDR3 nucleotides: TGTGCCAGCAAGGTTACCTCCCAAGAGACCCAGTACTTC.

The chain links TRBV6-5 to TRBJ1-5; no clear D gene. The CDR3 is 13 residues long. Germline V gene lookup returns CDR1 MNHEY and CDR2 SVGAGI. V lost 0 bases and J lost 7, with 7 bases in between. CDR3 sequence: CASSYSPDQPQHF. The CDR3 DNA is TGTGCCAGCAGTTACTCTCCGGACCAGCCCCAGCATTTT.

This clone appeared a single time. The J gene is TRBJ2-1, the V gene TRBV2; D perhaps matches TRBD2 (5 bases). Between the trimmed V and J ends, which lost 4 bases and 8 bases, there was a span of 21 bases. This CDR3 is built from 16 residues. The V gene's germline CDR1 is SNHLY and CDR2 FYNNEI. The chain's CDR3 is CASSVGYIPSWDEQFF. CDR3 coding DNA: TGTGCCAGCAGTGTTGGTTATATTCCTAGCTGGGATGAGCAGTTCTTC.

V and J are TRBV10-2 and TRBJ2-7; 8 positions agree with TRBD1. Germline CDR1 WSHSY, CDR2 SAAADI. The CDR3 length is 15 residues. V shed 1 base, J shed 4 bases, and the junction held 6 bases outside the gene matches. The CDR3 DNA reads as TGCGCCAGCAGTGAGTTCGGACAGGGTTCTTACGAGCAGTACTTC. Encoded protein: CASSEFGQGSYEQYF.

J is TRBJ2-7 and V is TRBV28, with TRBD2 matching 8 bases. The ends lost 4 bases at V and 1 base at J; junction bases unmatched: 6. Germline V gene sequence: CDR1 MDHEN, CDR2 SYDVKM. The CDR3 spans 15 residues. CDR3 region: CASSSAGGNSYEQYF. CDR3 nucleotide sequence: TGTGCCAGCAGTTCGGCGGGAGGAAATTCCTACGAGCAGTACTTC. The full variable domain, in which reference TRBV28 and TRBJ2-7 provide the parts outside the CDR3, is DVKVTQSSRYLVKRTGEKVFLECVQDMDHENMFWYRQDPGLGLRLIYFSYDVKMKEKGDIPEGYSVSREKKERFSLILESASTNQTSMYLCASSSAGGNSYEQYFGPGTRLTVT.

This clone was seen more than once but under ten times. This chain connects TRBV5-4 to TRBJ1-2; weak D call: TRBD1 (6 bases). The germline V gene encodes CDR1 SGHNT and CDR2 YYREEE (reference sequence). CDR3 length equals 14 residues. Trimming cost V 5 bases and J 0 bases, with 11 bases left between them. The CDR3 sequence: CASRTDRANYGYTF. CDR3 nucleotides: TGTGCCAGCAGGACGGACAGAGCTAACTATGGCTACACCTTC.

J is TRBJ2-7 and V is TRBV6-5, with 8 bases matching TRBD1. This CDR3 is 14 amino acids long. CDR1 is MNHEY, CDR2 SVGAGI, per germline. V shed 5 bases and J 2 bases; nucleotides not matched to a gene: 5. CDR3 loop: CASSKDRATYEQYF. The CDR3 bases are TGTGCCAGCAGTAAGGACAGGGCGACCTACGAGCAGTACTTC.

This sequence joins TRBV7-2 and TRBJ2-3; the match to TRBD2 covers 9 bases. Germline V gene sequence: CDR1 SGHTA, CDR2 FQGNSA. CDR3 size: 16 residues. The V gene end was trimmed by 5 bases and the J gene end by 2 bases; junction bases not matched to a gene: 8. CDR3 protein: CASSRGGTSITDTQYF. The CDR3 DNA is TGTGCCAGCAGCCGGGGTGGGACTAGCATCACAGATACGCAGTATTTT.

In DNA form, the CDR3 reads TGTGCCAGCTCACCACAAACGGGAAATCAGCCCCAGCATTTT. As protein: CASSPQTGNQPQHF. The rearrangement links TRBV18 to TRBJ1-5; D not certain. Germline values: CDR1 KGHSH, CDR2 LQKENI. The V gene lost 1 base and the J gene lost 4 bases, with 8 bases spanning the gap. The CDR3 is 14 amino acids.

The V gene is TRBV7-2, the J gene TRBJ2-3, with 7 bases that match TRBD2. With V trimmed by 1 base and J by 6 bases, 4 bases remained unmatched. The CDR3 runs to 14 residues. Germline CDR1 and CDR2: SGHTA and FQGNSA. Written as DNA, the CDR3 is TGTGCCAGCAGCTTAGGGGTCGGGGGGGATACGCAGTATTTT. As protein: CASSLGVGGDTQYF.

The V call is TRBV19, the J call TRBJ2-1; 8 bases fit TRBD2. There are 16 residues in the CDR3. Germline CDR1 LNHDA, CDR2 SQIVND (reference sequence). The junction had 8 bases not matched to a gene; V was cut back by 7 bases and J by 0 bases. The CDR3 sequence: CASIYIAGLSYNEQFF. The CDR3 nucleotides are TGTGCCAGTATCTACATAGCGGGGCTCTCCTACAATGAGCAGTTCTTC.

This chain uses TRBV28 with TRBJ2-7; D is possibly TRBD2 (6 bases). The CDR3 runs to 15 residues. The germline CDR1 and CDR2 sequences are MDHEN and SYDVKM. V was trimmed by 5 bases and J by 4 bases, leaving 18 bases between them. The CDR3 sequence: CASSPFPSVLYEQYF. The CDR3 bases are TGTGCCAGCAGTCCCTTCCCTAGCGTACTATACGAGCAGTACTTC.

The rearrangement uses TRBV11-2 and TRBJ2-5; 9 positions agree with TRBD1. In germline, CDR1 is SGHAT, CDR2 FQNNGV. V was clipped by 5 bases and J by 5 bases; unmatched bases: 3. The length of the CDR3 is 13 residues. CDR3 DNA sequence: TGTGCCAGCAGCGCAGACAGGGGGGAGACCCAGTACTTC. It encodes CASSADRGETQYF.

The rearrangement links TRBV5-1 to TRBJ1-2, with D maybe TRBD1 (6 bases). In germline, CDR1 is SGHRS, CDR2 YFSETQ. Trimming took off 4 bases at V and 3 bases at J, with 10 bases between the two ends. The CDR3 has 13 residues. CDR3 loop: CASSPGDDYGYTF. The CDR3 nucleotides read TGCGCCAGCAGCCCAGGGGACGACTATGGCTACACCTTC.

The chain uses TRBV5-1 and TRBJ2-1; TRBD2 aligns across 10 bases. Germline values: CDR1 SGHRS, CDR2 YFSETQ. The CDR3 length is 15 residues. Trimming removed 3 bases from V and 4 bases from J; junction bases left unmatched: 4. In DNA form, the CDR3 reads TGCGCCAGCAGCTCAACTAGCGGGATGTACAATGAGCAGTTCTTC. It yields the protein CASSSTSGMYNEQFF.

V is TRBV29-1 and J is TRBJ2-1; TRBD1 matches 12 bases. V trimming: 6 bases; J trimming: 7 bases; junction bases outside the gene matches: 7. Germline-derived CDR1 and CDR2 are SQVTM and ANQGSEA. The CDR3 is 14 amino acids. The CDR3 is CSVPGQGAWNEQFF. The CDR3 nucleotides read TGCAGCGTCCCGGGACAGGGGGCTTGGAATGAGCAGTTCTTC.

This chain joins TRBV7-2 and TRBJ1-2; possible D gene TRBD1, 5 bases. Trimming pared 5 bases from V and 2 bases from J, leaving 9 bases between. The CDR3 consists of 13 residues. Germline V gives CDR1 SGHTA, CDR2 FQGNSA. DNA of the CDR3: TGTGCCAGCAGCCCGGACAAGAACTATGGCTACACCTTC. It codes for CASSPDKNYGYTF.